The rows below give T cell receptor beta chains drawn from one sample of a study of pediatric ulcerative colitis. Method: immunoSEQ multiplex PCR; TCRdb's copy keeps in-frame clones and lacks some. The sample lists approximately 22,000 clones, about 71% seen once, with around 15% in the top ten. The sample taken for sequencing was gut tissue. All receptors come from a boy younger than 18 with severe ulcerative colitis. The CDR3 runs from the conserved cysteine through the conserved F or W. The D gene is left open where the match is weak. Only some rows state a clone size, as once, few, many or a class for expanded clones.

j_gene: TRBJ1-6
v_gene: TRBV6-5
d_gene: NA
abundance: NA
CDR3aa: CASSSAGPFNSPLHF
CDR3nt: TGTGCCAGCAGTTCGGCGGGGCCTTTCAATTCACCCCTCCACTTT

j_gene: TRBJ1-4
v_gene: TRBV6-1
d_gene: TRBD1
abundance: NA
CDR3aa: CASSELGTGGEKLFF
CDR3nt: TGTGCCAGCAGTGAACTAGGGACAGGGGGTGAAAAACTGTTTTTT

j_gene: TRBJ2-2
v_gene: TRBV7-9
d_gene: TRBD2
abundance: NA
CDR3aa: CASSLAYGTSISGELFF
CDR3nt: TGTGCCAGCAGCTTAGCTTACGGGACTAGCATTTCCGGGGAGCTGTTTTTT

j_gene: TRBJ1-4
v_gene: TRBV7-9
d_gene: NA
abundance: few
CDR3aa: CASSLGRTGRHNEKLFF
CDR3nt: TGTGCCAGCAGCTTAGGTCGAACAGGGAGACATAATGAAAAACTGTTTTTT

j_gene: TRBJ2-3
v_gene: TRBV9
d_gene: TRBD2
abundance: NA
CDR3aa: CASSPGTSGPTDTQYF
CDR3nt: TGTGCCAGCAGCCCCGGGACTAGCGGTCCCACAGATACGCAGTATTTT

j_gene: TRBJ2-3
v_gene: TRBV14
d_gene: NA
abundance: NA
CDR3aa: CASSHGGATDTQYF
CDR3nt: TGTGCCAGCAGCCACGGCGGGGCTACAGATACGCAGTATTTT

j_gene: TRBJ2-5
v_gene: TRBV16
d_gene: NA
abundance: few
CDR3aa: CASSQDQVETQYF
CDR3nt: TGTGCCAGCAGCCAAGATCAGGTGGAGACCCAGTACTTC

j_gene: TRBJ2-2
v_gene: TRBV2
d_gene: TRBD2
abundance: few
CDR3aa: CASSDRLAANTGELFF
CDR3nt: TGTGCCAGCAGTGACAGACTAGCGGCGAACACCGGGGAGCTGTTTTTT

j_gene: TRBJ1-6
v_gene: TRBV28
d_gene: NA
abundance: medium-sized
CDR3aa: CATGLSSYNSPLHF
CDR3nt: TGTGCCACGGGGCTGAGCTCCTATAATTCACCCCTCCACTTT

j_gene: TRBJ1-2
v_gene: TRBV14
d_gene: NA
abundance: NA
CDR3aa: CASSQEGPDLEGYTF
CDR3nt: TGTGCCAGCAGCCAAGAGGGGCCAGACCTAGAGGGCTACACCTTC

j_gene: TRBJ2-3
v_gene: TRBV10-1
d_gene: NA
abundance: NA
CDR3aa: CASKVYTDTQYF
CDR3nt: TGCGCCAGCAAAGTATACACAGATACGCAGTATTTT

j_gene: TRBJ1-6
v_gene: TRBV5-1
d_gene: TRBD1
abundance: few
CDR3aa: CASSLKGQGDSPLHF
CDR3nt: TGCGCCAGCAGCTTGAAGGGACAGGGGGATTCACCCCTCCACTTT

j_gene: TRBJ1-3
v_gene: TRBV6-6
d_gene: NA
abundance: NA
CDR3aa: CASTPTGPDIYF
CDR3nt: TGTGCCAGCACCCCGACGGGCCCGGACATATATTTT

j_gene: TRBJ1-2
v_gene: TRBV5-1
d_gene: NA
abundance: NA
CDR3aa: CASSVITGINYGYTF
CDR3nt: TGCGCCAGCAGCGTAATAACAGGCATTAACTATGGCTACACCTTC

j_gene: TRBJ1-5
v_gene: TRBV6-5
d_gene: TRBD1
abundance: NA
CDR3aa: CASSRGTGDQPQHF
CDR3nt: TGTGCCAGCAGTCGGGGGACAGGAGACCAGCCCCAGCATTTT

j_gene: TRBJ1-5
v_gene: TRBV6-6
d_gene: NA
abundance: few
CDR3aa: CASSYSKGQGSQPQHF
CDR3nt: TGTGCCAGCAGTTACTCGAAGGGTCAGGGAAGTCAGCCCCAGCATTTT

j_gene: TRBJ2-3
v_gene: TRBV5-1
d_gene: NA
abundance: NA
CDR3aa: CASSPLVHTDTQYF
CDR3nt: TGCGCCAGCAGCCCCTTGGTGCACACAGATACGCAGTATTTT

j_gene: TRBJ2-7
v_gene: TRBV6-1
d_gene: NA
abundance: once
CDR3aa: CASSDPGGALSYEQYF
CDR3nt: TGTGCCAGCAGTGATCCGGGGGGCGCCTTATCCTACGAGCAGTACTTC

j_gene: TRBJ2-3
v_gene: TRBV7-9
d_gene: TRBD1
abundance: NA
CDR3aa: CASSPRYRGRKDTQYF
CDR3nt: TGTGCCAGCAGCCCGAGGTACAGGGGGCGGAAAGATACGCAGTATTTT

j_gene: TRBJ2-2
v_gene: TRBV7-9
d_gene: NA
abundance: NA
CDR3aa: CASSLDVTGELFF
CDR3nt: TGTGCCAGCAGCTTAGATGTCACCGGGGAGCTGTTTTTT

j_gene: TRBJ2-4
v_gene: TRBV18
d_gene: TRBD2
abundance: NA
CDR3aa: CASSPPTSGGAQNIQYF
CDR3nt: TGTGCCAGCTCACCGCCGACTAGCGGGGGGGCCCAAAACATTCAGTACTTC

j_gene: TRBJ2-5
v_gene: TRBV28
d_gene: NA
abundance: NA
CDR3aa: CASSSQGETQYF
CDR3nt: TGTGCCAGCAGTTCCCAGGGGGAGACCCAGTACTTC

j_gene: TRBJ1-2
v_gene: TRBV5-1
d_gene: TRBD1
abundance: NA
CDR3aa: CASSWDSLYGYTF
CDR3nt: TGCGCCAGCAGCTGGGACAGCTTGTATGGCTACACCTTC

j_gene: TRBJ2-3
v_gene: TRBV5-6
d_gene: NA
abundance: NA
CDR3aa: CASSFGTLTDTQYF
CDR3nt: TGTGCCAGCAGCTTCGGGACACTTACAGATACGCAGTATTTT

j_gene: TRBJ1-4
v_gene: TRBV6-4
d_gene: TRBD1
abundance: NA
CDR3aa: CATPPRGGNEKLFF
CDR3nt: TGTGCCACTCCGCCCAGGGGGGGTAATGAAAAACTGTTTTTT

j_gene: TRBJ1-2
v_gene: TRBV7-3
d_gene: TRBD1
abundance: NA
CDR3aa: CASSPKTGSPMGYTF
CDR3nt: TGTGCCAGCAGCCCAAAGACAGGGAGTCCCATGGGCTACACCTTC

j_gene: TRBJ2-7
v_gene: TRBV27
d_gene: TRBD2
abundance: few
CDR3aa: CASRRGGDSYEQYF
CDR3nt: TGTGCCAGCAGGAGGGGAGGGGACTCCTACGAGCAGTACTTC

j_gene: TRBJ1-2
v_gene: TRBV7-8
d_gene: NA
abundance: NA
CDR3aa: CASSFGGQTEGYTF
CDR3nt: TGTGCCAGCAGCTTCGGCGGGCAGACCGAAGGCTACACCTTC

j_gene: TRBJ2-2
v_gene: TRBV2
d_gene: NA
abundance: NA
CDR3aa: CASTDTGELFF
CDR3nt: TGTGCCAGCACGGACACCGGGGAGCTGTTTTTT

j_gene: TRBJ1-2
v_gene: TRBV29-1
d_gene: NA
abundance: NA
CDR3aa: CSVESSLSLLAGGYTF
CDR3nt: TGCAGCGTTGAAAGTTCCTTATCGTTACTGGCGGGGGGCTACACCTTC

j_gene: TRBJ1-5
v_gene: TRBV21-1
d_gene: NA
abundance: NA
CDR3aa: CASSKAQQGAPNQPQHF
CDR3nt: TGTGCCAGCAGCAAAGCCCAGCAGGGGGCCCCAAATCAGCCCCAGCATTTT

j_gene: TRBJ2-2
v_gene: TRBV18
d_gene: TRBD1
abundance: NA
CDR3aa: CASSATGTGWSGELFF
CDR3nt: TGTGCCAGCTCAGCAACCGGGACAGGATGGTCCGGGGAGCTGTTTTTT

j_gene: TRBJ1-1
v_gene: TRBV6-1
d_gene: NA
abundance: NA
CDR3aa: CASSGYDTEAFF
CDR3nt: TGTGCCAGCAGTGGTTACGACACTGAAGCTTTCTTT

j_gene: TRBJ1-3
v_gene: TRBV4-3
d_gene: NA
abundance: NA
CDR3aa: CASSPKGRNTIYF
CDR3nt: TGCGCCAGCAGCCCAAAAGGGAGGAACACCATATATTTT

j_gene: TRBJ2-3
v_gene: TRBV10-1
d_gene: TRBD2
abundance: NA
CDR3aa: CASTLVLAGDTDTQYF
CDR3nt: TGCGCCAGCACACTCGTTTTAGCGGGGGACACAGATACGCAGTATTTT

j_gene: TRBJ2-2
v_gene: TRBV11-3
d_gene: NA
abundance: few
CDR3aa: CASSRGSGELFF
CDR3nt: TGTGCCAGCAGTCGGGGAAGCGGGGAGCTGTTTTTT

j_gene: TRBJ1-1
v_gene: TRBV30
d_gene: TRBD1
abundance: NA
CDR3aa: CAWSPWPYRGLNTEAFF
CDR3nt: TGTGCCTGGAGTCCTTGGCCCTATAGGGGGCTGAACACTGAAGCTTTCTTT

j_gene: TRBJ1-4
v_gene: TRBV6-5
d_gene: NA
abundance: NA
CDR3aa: CASSYSMDFQRRALFF
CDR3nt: TGTGCCAGCAGTTACTCGATGGATTTTCAAAGACGTGCCTTGTTTTTT

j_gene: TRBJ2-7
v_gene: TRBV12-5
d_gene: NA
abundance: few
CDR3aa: CASGPGQVLYEQYF
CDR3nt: TGTGCTAGTGGACCGGGACAAGTTCTCTACGAGCAGTACTTC

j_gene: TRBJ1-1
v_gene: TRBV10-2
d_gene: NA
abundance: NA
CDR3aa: CASHAYVNTEAFF
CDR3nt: TGCGCCAGCCACGCTTACGTTAACACTGAAGCTTTCTTT

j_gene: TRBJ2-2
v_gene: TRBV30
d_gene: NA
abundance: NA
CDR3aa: CAWSGQASNTGELFF
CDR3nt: TGTGCCTGGAGTGGACAAGCCTCGAACACCGGGGAGCTGTTTTTT